This T cell receptor beta chain emerged from a study of cytomegalovirus exposure and HLA in healthy donors. Researchers ran the PCR with 60 Vbeta and 13 Jbeta primers. Measured with immunoSEQ multiplex PCR; TCRdb has only the in-frame clones, and not every one. The sample contains some 160,000 clones, approximately 81% of which appear only once. Trimming stripped 7 bases from V and 2 bases from J, with 12 bases between. CDR3 size: 14 residues. Germline loops: CDR1 MNHNS, CDR2 SASEGT. This clone was detected only once. The receptor's source is a woman between 40 and 55 years old in good health and CMV-seropositive. Sequences were obtained from PBMCs. The V call is TRBV6-1, the J call TRBJ1-5; D possibly corresponds to TRBD1 (5 bases). The CDR3 region has the DNA TGTGCCAGCACCCCGGGGGGGGGCAATCAGCCCCAGCATTTT. Its protein is CASTPGGGNQPQHF.